This TCR beta chain comes out of a study of blood T cell repertoires in COVID-19. Using immunoSEQ multiplex PCR, the repertoire was profiled, and TCRdb retains in-frame clones only, with some absent. The sample holds hundreds of thousands of clones, roughly 90% seen once. The germline V gene has CDR1 SEHNR and CDR2 FQNEAQ (reference sequence). CDR3 length: 16 residues. The V end lost 1 base, the J end lost 0 bases, and 7 bases lay between the germline ends. The genes are TRBV7-9 and TRBJ1-6; tentative D call: TRBD1 (5 bases). The TCR comes from a woman in her twenties or thirties with COVID-19, enrolled during active disease. The source material was peripheral blood. CDR3 in DNA: TGTGCCAGCAGCTTAGGACAGACCTCCTATAATTCACCCCTCCACTTT. This sequence encodes CASSLGQTSYNSPLHF.